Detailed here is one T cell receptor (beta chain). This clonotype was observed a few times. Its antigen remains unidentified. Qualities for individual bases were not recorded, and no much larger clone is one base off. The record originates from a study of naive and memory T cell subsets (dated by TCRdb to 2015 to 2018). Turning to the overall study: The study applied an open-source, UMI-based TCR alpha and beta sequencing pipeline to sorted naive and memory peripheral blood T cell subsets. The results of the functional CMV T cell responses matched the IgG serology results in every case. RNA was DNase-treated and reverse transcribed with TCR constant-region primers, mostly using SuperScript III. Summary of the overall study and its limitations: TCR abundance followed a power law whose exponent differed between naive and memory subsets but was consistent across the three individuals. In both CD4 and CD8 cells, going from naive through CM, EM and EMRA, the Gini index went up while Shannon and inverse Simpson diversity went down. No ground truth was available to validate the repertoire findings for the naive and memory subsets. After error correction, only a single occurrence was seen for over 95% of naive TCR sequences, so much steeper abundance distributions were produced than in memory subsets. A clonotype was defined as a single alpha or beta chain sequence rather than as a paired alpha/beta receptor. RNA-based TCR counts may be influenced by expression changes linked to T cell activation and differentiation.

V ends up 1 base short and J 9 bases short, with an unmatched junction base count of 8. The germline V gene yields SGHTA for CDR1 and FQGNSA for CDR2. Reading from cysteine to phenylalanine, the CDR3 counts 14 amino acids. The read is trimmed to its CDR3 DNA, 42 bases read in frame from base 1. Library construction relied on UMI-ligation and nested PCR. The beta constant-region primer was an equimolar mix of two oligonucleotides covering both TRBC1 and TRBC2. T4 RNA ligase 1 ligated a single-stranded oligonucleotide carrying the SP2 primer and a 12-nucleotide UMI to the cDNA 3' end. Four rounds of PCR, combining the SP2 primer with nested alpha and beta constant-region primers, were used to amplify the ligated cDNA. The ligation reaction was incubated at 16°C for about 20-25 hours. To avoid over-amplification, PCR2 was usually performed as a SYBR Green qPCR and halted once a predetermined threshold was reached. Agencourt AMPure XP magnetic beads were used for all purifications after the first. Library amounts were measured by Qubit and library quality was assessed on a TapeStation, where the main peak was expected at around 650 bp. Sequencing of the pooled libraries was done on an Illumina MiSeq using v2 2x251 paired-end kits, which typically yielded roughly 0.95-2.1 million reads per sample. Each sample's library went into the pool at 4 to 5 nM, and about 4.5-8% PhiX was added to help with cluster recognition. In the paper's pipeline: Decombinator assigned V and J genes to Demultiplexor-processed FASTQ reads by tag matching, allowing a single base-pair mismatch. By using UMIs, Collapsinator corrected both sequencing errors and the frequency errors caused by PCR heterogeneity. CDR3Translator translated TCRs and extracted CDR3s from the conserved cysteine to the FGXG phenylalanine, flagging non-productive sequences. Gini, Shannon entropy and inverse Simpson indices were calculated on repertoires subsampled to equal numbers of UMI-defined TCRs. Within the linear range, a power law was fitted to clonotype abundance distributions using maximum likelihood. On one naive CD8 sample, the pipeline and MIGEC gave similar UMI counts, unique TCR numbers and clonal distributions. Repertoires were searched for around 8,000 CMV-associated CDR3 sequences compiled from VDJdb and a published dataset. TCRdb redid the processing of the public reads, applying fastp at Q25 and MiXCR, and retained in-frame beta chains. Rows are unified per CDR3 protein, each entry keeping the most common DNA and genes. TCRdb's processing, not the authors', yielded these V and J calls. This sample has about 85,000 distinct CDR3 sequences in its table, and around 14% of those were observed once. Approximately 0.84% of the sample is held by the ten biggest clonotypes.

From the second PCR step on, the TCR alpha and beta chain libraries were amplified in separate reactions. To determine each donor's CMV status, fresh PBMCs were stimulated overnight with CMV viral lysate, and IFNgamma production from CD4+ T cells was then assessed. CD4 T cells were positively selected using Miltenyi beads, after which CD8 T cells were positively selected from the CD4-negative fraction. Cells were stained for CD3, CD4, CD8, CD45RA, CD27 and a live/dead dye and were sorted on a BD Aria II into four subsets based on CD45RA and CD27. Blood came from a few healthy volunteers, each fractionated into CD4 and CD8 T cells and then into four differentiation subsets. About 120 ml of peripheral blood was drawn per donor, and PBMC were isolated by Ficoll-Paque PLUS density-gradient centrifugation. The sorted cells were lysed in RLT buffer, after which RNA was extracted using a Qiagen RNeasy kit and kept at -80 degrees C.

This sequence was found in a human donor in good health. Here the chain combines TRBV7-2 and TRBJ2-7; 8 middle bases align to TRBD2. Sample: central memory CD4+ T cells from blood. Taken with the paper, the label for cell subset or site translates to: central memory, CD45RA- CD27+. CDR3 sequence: CASSLGREEVGQYF. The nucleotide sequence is TGTGCCAGCAGCTTAGGGCGGGAGGAGGTGGGGCAGTACTTC.